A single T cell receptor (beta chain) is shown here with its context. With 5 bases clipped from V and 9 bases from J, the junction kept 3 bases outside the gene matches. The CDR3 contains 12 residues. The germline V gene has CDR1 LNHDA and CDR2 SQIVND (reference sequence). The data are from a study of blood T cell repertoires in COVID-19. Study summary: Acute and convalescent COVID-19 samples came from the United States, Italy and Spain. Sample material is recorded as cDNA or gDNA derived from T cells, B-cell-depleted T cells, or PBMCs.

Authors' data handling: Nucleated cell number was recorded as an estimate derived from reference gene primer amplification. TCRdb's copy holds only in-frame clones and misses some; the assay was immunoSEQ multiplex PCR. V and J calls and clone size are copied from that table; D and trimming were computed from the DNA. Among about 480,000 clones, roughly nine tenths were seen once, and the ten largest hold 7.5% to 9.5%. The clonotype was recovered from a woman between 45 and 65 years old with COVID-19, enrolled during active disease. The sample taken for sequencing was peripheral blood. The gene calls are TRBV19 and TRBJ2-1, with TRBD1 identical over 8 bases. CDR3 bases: TGTGCCAGTAGTCGTCAGGGGGCTGAGCAGTTCTTC. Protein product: CASSRQGAEQFF.